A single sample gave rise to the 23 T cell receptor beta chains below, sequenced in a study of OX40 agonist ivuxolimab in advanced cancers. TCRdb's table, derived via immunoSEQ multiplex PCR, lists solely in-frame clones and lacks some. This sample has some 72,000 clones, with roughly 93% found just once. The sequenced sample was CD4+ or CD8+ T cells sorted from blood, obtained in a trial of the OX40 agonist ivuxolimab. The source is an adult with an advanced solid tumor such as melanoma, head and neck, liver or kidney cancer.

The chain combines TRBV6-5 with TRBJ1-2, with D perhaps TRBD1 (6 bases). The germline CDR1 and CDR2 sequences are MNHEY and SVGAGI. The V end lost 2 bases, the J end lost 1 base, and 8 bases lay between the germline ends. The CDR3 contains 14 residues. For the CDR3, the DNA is TGTGCCAGCAGTTACAGACAGGATAACTATGGCTACACCTTC. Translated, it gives CASSYRQDNYGYTF.

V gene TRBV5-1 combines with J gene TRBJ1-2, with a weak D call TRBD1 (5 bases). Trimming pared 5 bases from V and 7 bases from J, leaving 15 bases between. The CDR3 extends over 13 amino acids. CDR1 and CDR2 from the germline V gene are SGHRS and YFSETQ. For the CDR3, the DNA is TGCGCCAGCAGATGGGATCCCCAGGGTGGCTACACCTTC. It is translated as CASRWDPQGGYTF. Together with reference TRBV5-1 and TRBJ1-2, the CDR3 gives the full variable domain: KAGVTQTPRYLIKTRGQQVTLSCSPISGHRSVSWYQQTPGQGLQFLFEYFSETQRNKGNFPGRFSGRQFSNSRSEMNVSTLELGDSALYLCASRWDPQGGYTFGSGTRLTVV.

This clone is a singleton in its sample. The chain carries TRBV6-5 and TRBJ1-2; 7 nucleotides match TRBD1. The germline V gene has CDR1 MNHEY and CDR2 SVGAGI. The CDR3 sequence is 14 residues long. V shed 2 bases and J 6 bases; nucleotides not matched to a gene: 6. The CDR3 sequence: CASSYHDTGDGYTF. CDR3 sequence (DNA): TGTGCCAGCAGTTACCACGATACAGGGGATGGCTACACCTTC.

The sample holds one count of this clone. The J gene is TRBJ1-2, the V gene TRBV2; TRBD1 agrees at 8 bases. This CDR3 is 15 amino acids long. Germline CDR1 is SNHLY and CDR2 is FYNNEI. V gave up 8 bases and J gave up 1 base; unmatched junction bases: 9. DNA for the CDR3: TGTGCCAGCCTCTTAGGGACAGGAGGTAACTATGGCTACACCTTC. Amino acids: CASLLGTGGNYGYTF.

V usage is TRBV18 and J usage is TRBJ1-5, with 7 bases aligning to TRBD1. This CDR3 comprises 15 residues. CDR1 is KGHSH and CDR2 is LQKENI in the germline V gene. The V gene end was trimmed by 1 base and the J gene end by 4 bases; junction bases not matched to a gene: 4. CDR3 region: CASSPQGGWNQPQHF. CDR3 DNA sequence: TGTGCCAGCTCACCACAAGGGGGCTGGAATCAGCCCCAGCATTTT.

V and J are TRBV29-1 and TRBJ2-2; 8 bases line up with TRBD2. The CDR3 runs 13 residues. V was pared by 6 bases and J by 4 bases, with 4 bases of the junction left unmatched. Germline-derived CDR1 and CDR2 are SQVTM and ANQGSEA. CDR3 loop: CSVAGGPTGELFF. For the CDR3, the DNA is TGCAGCGTGGCGGGGGGACCCACCGGGGAGCTGTTTTTT.

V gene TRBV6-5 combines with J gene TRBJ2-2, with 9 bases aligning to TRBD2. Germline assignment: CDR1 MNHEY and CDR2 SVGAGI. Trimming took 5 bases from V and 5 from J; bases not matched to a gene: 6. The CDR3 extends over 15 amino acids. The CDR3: CASSVSGSGTGELFF. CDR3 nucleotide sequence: TGTGCCAGCAGTGTTAGCGGGAGCGGAACCGGGGAGCTGTTTTTT.

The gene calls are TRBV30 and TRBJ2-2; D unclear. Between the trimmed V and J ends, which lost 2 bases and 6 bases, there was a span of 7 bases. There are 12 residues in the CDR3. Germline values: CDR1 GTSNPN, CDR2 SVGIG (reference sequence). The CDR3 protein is CAWSIVPGELFF. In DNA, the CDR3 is TGTGCCTGGAGTATCGTACCCGGGGAGCTGTTTTTT.

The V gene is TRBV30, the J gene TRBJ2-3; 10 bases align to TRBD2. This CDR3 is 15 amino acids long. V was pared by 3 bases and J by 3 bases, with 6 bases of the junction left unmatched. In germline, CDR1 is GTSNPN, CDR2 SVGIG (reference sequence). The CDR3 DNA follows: TGTGCCTGGAGACTAGCGGGATCCGGGACAGATACGCAGTATTTT. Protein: CAWRLAGSGTDTQYF.

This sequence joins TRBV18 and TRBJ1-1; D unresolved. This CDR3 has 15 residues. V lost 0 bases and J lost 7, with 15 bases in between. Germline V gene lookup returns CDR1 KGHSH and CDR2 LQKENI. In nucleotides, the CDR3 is TGTGCCAGCTCACCACCGTTTAGGGAATTGAGTGAAGCTTTCTTT. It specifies CASSPPFRELSEAFF.

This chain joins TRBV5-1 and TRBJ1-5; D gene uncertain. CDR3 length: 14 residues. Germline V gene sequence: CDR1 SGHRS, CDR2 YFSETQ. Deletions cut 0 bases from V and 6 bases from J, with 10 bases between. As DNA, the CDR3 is TGCGCCAGCAGCTTGGACGGGGAGTTTCAGCCCCAGCATTTT. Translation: CASSLDGEFQPQHF.

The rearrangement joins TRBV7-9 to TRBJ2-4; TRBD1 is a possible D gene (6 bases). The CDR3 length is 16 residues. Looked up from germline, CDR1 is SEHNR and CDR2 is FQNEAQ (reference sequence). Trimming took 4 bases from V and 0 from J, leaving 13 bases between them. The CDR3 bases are TGTGCCAGCAGCTCACAGGGTCCCCTAGCCAAAAACATTCAGTACTTC. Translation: CASSSQGPLAKNIQYF.

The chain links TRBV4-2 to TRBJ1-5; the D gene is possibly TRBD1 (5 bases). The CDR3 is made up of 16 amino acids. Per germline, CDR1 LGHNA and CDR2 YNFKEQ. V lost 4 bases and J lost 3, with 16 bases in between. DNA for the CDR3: TGTGCCAGCAGCCTGGGGTTGGACACAGACAATCAGCCCCAGCATTTT. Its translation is CASSLGLDTDNQPQHF.

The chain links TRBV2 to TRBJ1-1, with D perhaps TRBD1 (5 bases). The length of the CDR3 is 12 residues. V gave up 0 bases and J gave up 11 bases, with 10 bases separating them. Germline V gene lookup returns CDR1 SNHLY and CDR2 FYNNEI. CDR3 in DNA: TGTGCCAGCAGTGAAGCTGGGGGATGGGCTTTCTTT. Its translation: CASSEAGGWAFF.

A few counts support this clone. The CDR3 protein is CASGFQGTEAFF. CDR3 coding DNA: TGTGCTAGTGGTTTTCAAGGCACTGAAGCTTTCTTT. The chain employs TRBV12-5 and TRBJ1-1; D uncertain. This CDR3 contains 12 residues. The germline V gene encodes CDR1 LGHNT and CDR2 FRNRAP. Trimming pared 3 bases from V and 4 bases from J, leaving 6 bases between.

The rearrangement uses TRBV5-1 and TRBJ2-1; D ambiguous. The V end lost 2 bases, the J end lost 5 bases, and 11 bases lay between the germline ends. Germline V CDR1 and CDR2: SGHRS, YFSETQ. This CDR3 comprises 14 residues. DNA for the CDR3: TGCGCCAGCAGCTTAGCCTCTCCCAACAATGAGCAGTTCTTC. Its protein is CASSLASPNNEQFF.

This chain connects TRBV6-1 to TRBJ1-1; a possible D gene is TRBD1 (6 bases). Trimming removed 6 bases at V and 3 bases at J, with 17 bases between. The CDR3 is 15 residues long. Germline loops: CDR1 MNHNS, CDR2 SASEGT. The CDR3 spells CASRAGHEEHTEAFF. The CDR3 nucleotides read TGTGCCAGCAGAGCGGGACATGAGGAGCACACTGAAGCTTTCTTT.

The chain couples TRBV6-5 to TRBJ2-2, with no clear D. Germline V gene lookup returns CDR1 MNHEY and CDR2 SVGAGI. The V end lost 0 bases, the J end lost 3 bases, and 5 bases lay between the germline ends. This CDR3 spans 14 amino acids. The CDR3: CASSYSRYTGELFF. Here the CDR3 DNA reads TGTGCCAGCAGTTACTCTAGGTACACCGGGGAGCTGTTTTTT.

The CDR3 nucleotides are TGTGCCAGCAGCTTAGCGGTTCCAGCGGGGGGGCGAGAGTACTTC. This encodes CASSLAVPAGGREYF. The chain couples TRBV7-2 to TRBJ2-7, with 10 nucleotides matching TRBD2. The V gene's germline CDR1 is SGHTA and CDR2 FQGNSA. The J segment lost 11 bases and the V segment lost 0 bases, leaving 10 bases of the junction unmatched. The CDR3 consists of 15 residues.

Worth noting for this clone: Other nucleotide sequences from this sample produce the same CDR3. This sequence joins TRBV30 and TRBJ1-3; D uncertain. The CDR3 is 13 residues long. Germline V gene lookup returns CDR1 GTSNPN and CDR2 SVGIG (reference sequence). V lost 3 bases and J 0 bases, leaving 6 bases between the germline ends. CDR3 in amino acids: CAWRTLSGNTIYF. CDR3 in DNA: TGTGCCTGGAGGACCCTCTCTGGAAACACCATATATTTT.

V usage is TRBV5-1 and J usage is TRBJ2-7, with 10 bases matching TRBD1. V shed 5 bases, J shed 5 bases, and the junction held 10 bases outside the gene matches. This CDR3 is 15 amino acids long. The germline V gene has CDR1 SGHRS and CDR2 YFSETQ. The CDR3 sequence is CASRSSPGTGDEQYF. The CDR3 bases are TGCGCCAGCAGGTCCTCCCCCGGGACAGGGGACGAGCAGTACTTC.

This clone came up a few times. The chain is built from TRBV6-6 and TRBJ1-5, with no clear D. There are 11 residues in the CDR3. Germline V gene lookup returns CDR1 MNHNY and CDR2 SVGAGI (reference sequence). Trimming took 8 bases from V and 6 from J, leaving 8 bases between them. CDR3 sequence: CASGQVQPQHF. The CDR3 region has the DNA TGTGCCAGCGGCCAAGTTCAGCCCCAGCATTTT.

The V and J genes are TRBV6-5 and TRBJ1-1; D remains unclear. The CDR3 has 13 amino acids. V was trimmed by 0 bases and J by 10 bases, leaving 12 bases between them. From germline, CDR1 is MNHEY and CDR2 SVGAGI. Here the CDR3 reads CASSYSSTRVAFF. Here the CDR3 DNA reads TGTGCCAGCAGTTACTCCTCGACAAGGGTAGCTTTCTTT.